One sample yielded the 2 T cell receptor beta chains listed below, sequenced in a study of cytomegalovirus exposure and HLA in healthy donors. 60 Vbeta and 13 Jbeta primers were used in PCR. Here immunoSEQ multiplex PCR was the method, and the copy in TCRdb shows in-frame clones only, minus some. The sample consists of 85,000 to 130,000 clones, around 75% of them appearing once. The sample taken for sequencing was PBMCs. These receptor sequences come from a woman between 18 and 30 years old in good health and CMV-seropositive.

The chain employs TRBV9 and TRBJ2-2; 10 bases agree with TRBD2. With 4 bases clipped from V and 4 bases from J, the junction kept 13 bases outside the gene matches. This CDR3 contains 18 residues. Germline-derived CDR1 and CDR2 are SGDLS and YYNGEE. CDR3 coding DNA: TGTGCCAGCAGCCCATCAGCGGGAGGGGCTCGGGGCACCGGGGAGCTGTTTTTT. Residues: CASSPSAGGARGTGELFF.

This CDR3 is CASISSGPPYEKLFF. As DNA, the CDR3 is TGTGCCAGCATTTCGTCAGGGCCCCCCTACGAAAAACTGTTTTTT. This sequence joins TRBV28 and TRBJ1-4; a weak D match, TRBD1 (5 bases). CDR1 and CDR2 (germline): MDHEN, SYDVKM. This CDR3 has 15 amino acids. V was cut by 7 bases and J by 8 bases, with 20 bases left in between.